This T cell receptor (beta chain) was documented in a study of beta chain features in type 1 diabetes. The study, taken as a whole, reports: Over-representation of high TCR-expressing cells was a possible consequence of cDNA sequencing.

Germline CDR1 and CDR2: SGHTA and FQGNSA. V dropped 7 bases and J dropped 5; count of bases not matched to a gene: 5. The CDR3 covers 14 residues. The investigators reverse transcribed all of the isolated RNA, so they sequenced expressed TCRB transcripts. Each sample of naive, central memory or regulatory T cells had, on average, about 3.57 million reads. TCRdb keeps only in-frame clones here, not all; method: immunoSEQ multiplex PCR. There are more than 110,000 clones in the sample; about 7% occur only once, and 1.4% lies in the top ten. This clone showed up just a few times. Its antigen is unidentified. CD45RO/CCR7/CD25/CD127/CD95/CD27 separated CD4+ naive, central memory, regulatory and stem cell-like memory cells by sorting.

Sequencing was done on a sample of central memory CD4+ T cells from blood. V usage is TRBV7-2 and J usage is TRBJ2-1; 10 bases line up with TRBD2. This TCR was sampled from a woman between 25 and 40 years old in good health. Here the CDR3 DNA reads TGTGCCAGCATCAGGACTAGCGGAAACAATGAGCAGTTCTTC. Residues: CASIRTSGNNEQFF.